This T cell receptor beta chain was identified during a study of T cells in women clearing cervical HPV infection. Study summary: Controls gave blood once infection was undetectable; cases at lesion identification.

This table comes from immunoSEQ multiplex PCR, and its TCRdb copy is limited to in-frame clones, with some not included. The sample yields about 26,000 clones, of which the top ten take up more than 9.5%. This CDR3 contains 16 residues. CDR1 and CDR2 from the germline V gene are MDHEN and SYDVKM. V dropped 3 bases and J dropped 5; count of bases not matched to a gene: 13. The study, taken as a whole, reports: Effector/memory and HPV-specific T cells were not isolated, and association timing is unknown. Repertoire richness, not evenness, was significantly elevated in CIN3+ cases versus controls.

As regards this clone: Its antigen remains unknown. The sequenced fragment ends 3 residues before the CDR3 boundary, so the rest is inferred from the germline J gene.

The TCR originated in a woman aged 18 to 69 with a cervical HPV16 infection that either progressed to CIN3+ or cleared (not recorded which). The sample comprised blood buffy coat. The chain employs TRBV28 and TRBJ2-7; TRBD1 matches 7 bases. The covered CDR3 bases are TGTGCCAGCAGTTTGGAGTTCGTAGGGGGCGAGGACGAG. Amino acids: CASSLEFVGGEDE. Given in full, the CDR3 is CASSLEFVGGEDEQYF. Full variable domain (missing parts from reference TRBV28 and TRBJ2-7): DVKVTQSSRYLVKRTGEKVFLECVQDMDHENMFWYRQDPGLGLRLIYFSYDVKMKEKGDIPEGYSVSREKKERFSLILESASTNQTSMYLCASSLEFVGGEDEQYFGPGTRLTVT.